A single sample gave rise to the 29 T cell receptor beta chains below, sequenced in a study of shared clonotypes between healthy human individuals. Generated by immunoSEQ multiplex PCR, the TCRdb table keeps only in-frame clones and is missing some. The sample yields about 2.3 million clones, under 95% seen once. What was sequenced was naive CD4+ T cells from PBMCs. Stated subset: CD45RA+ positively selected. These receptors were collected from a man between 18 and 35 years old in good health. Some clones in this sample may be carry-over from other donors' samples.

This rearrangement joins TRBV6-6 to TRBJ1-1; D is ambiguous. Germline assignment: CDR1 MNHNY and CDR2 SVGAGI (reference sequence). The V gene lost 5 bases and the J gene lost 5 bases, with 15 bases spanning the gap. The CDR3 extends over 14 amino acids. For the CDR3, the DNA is TGTGCCAGCAGTCTTGGGCCCTCTGGGACTGAAGCTTTCTTT. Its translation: CASSLGPSGTEAFF.

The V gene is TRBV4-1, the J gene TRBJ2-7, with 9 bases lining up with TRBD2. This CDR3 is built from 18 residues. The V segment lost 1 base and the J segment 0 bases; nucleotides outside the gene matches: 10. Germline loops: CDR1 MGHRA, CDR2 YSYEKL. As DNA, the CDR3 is TGCGCCAGCAGCCAAGTGCCTAATTTAGCGGGAGTCTCCTACGAGCAGTACTTC. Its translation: CASSQVPNLAGVSYEQYF.

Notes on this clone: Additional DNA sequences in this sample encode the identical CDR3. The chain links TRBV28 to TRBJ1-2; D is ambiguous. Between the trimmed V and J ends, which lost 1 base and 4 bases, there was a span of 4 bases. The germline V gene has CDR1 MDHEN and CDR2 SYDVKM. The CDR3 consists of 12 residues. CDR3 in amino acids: CASSLSGYGYTF. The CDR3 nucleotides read TGTGCCAGCAGTTTATCGGGCTATGGCTACACCTTC.

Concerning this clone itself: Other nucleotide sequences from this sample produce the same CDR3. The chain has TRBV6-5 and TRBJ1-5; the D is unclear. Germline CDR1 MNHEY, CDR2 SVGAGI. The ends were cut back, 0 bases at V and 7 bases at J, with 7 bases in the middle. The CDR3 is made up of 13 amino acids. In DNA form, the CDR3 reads TGTGCCAGCAGTTACTCGATAGGCCAGCCCCAGCATTTT. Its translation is CASSYSIGQPQHF.

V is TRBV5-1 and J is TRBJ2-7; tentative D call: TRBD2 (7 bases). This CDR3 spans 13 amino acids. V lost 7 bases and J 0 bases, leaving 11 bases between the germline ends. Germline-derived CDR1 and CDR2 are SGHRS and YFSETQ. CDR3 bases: TGCGCCAGCGGGAGGGACAACTCCTACGAGCAGTACTTC. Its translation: CASGRDNSYEQYF.

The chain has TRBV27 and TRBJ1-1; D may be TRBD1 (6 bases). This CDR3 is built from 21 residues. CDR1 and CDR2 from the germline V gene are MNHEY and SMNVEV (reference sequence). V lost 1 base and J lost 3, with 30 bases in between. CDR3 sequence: CASSLYRVTVGPRVVDTEAFF. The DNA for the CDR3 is TGTGCCAGCAGTTTATACAGGGTCACCGTTGGGCCTAGGGTGGTGGACACTGAAGCTTTCTTT.

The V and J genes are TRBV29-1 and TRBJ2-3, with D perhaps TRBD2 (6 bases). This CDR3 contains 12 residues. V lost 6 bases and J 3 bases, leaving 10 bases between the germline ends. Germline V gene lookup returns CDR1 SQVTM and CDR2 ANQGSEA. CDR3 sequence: CSVCGATDTQYF. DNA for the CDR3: TGCAGCGTGTGCGGGGCAACAGATACGCAGTATTTT.

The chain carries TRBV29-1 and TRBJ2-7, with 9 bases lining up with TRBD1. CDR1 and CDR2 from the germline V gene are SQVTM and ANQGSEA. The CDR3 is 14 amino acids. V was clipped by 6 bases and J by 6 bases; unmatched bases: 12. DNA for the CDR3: TGCAGCGTCCGCCGGGGACAGGGAAGTGGCGAGCAGTACTTC. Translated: CSVRRGQGSGEQYF.

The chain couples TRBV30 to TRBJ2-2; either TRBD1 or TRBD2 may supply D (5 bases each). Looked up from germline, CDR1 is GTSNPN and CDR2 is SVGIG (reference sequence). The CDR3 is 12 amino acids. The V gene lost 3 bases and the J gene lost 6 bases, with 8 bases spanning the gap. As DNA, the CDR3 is TGTGCCTGGAGATGGGGGTCCGGGGAGCTGTTTTTT. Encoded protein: CAWRWGSGELFF.

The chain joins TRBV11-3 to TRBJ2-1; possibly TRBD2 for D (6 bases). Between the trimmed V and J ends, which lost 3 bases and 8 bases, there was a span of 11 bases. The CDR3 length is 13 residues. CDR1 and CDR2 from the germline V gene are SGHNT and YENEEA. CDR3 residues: CASSFMTSDEQFF. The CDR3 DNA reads TGTGCCAGCAGCTTTATGACTAGTGATGAGCAGTTCTTC.

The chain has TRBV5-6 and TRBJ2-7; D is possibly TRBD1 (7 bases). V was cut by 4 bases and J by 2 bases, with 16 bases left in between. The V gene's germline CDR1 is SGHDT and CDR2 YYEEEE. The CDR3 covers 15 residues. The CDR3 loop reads CASSGDSGTAYEQYF. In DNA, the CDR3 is TGTGCCAGCAGCGGGGACTCCGGGACAGCCTACGAGCAGTACTTC.

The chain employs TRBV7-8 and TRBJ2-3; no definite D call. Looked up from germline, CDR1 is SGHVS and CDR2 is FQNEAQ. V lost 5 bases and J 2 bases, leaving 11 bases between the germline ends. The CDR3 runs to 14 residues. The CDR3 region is CASSRSGDTDTQYF. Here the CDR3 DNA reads TGTGCCAGCAGCCGCTCTGGGGACACAGATACGCAGTATTTT. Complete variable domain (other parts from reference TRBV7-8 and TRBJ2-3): GAGVSQSPRYKVAKRGQDVALRCDPISGHVSLFWYQQALGQGPEFLTYFQNEAQLDKSGLPSDRFFAERPEGSVSTLKIQRTQQEDSAVYLCASSRSGDTDTQYFGPGTRLTVL.

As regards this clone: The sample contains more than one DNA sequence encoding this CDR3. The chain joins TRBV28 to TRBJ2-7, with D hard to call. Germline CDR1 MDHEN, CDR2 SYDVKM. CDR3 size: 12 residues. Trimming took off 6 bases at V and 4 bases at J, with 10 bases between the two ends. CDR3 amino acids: CASSLSRYEQYF. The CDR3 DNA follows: TGTGCCAGCAGCCTCTCCCGGTACGAGCAGTACTTC.

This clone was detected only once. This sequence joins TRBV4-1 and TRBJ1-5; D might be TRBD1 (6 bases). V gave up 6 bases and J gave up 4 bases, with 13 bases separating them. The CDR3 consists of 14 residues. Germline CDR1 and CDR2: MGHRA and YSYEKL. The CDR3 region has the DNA TGCGCCAGCAGTCTTTTAGGGGGAAATCAGCCCCAGCATTTT. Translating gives CASSLLGGNQPQHF.

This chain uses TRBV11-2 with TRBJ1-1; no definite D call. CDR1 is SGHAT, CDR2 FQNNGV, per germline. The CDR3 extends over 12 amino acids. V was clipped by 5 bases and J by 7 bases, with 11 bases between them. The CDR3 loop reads CASSLNSIEAFF. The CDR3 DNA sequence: TGTGCCAGCAGCCTTAACAGTATTGAAGCTTTCTTT.

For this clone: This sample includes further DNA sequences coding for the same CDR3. The CDR3 DNA reads TGTGCCAGCAGCCCGGGCCCCCAAGAGACCCAGTACTTC. Translating gives CASSPGPQETQYF. This rearrangement joins TRBV7-3 to TRBJ2-5; D remains unclear. The germline V and J ends were trimmed by 5 bases and 1 base, with 8 bases remaining between them. Germline V CDR1 and CDR2: SGHTA, FQGTGA. The CDR3 has 13 residues.

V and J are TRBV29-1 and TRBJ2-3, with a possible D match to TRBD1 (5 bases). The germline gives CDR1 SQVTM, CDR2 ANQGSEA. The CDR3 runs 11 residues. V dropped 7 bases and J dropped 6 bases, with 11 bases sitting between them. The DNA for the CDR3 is TGCAGCGCTACGACAGTGGATACGCAGTATTTT. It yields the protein CSATTVDTQYF.

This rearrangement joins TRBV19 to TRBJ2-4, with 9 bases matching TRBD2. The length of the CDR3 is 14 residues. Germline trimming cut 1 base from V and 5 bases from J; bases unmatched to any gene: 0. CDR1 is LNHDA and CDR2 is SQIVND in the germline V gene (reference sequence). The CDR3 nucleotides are TGTGCCAGTAGTATAGGACTAGCGGAAAACATTCAGTACTTC. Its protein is CASSIGLAENIQYF.

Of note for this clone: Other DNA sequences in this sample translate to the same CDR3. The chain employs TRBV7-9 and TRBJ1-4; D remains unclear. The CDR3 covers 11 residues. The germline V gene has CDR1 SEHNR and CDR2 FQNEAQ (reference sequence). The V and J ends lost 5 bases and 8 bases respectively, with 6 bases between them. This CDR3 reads CASSLREKLFF. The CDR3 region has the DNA TGTGCCAGCAGCCTTCGGGAAAAACTGTTTTTT.

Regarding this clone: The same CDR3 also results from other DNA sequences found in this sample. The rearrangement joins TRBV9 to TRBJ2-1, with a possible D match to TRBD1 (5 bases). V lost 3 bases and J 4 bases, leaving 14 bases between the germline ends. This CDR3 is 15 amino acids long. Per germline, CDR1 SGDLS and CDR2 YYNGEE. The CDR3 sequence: CASSAQGSSYNEQFF. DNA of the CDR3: TGTGCCAGCAGCGCCCAGGGATCGTCATACAATGAGCAGTTCTTC.

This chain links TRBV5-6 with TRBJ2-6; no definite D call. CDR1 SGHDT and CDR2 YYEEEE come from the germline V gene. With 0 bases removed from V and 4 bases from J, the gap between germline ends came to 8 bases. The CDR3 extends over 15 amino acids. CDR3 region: CASSLGPRGANVLTF. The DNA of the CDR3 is TGTGCCAGCAGCTTGGGGCCTAGGGGGGCCAACGTCCTGACTTTC.

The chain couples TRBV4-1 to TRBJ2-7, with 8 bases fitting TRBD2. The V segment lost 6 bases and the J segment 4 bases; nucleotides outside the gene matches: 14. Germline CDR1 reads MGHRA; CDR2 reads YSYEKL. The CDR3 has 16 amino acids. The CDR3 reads CASSPTAGGSLYEQYF. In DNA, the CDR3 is TGCGCCAGCAGTCCAACCGCGGGAGGCAGTCTGTACGAGCAGTACTTC.

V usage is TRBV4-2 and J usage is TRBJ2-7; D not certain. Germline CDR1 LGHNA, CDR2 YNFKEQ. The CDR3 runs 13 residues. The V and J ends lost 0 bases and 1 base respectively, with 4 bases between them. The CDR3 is CASSQDGSYEQYF. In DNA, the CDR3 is TGTGCCAGCAGCCAAGATGGGTCCTACGAGCAGTACTTC.

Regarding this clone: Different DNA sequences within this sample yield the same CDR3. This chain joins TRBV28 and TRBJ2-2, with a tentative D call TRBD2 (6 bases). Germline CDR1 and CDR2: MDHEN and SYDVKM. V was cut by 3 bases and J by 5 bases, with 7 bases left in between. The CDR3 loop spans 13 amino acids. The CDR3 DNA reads TGTGCCAGCAGTTTCGGGGGTACCGGGGAGCTGTTTTTT. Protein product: CASSFGGTGELFF. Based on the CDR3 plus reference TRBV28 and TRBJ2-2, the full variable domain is DVKVTQSSRYLVKRTGEKVFLECVQDMDHENMFWYRQDPGLGLRLIYFSYDVKMKEKGDIPEGYSVSREKKERFSLILESASTNQTSMYLCASSFGGTGELFFGEGSRLTVL.

DNA of the CDR3: TGTGCCAGTAGTATCCGGGAGCCCGAAAAACTGTTTTTT. Translated: CASSIREPEKLFF. The V gene is TRBV19, the J gene TRBJ1-4, with unresolved D. This CDR3 is 13 amino acids long. Germline values: CDR1 LNHDA, CDR2 SQIVND (reference sequence). V was cut by 3 bases and J by 8 bases, with 10 bases left in between.

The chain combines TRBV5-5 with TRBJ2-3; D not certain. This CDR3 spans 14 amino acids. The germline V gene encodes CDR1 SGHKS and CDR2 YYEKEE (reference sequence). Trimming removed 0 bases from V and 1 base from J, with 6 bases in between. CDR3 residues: CASSLESGTDTQYF. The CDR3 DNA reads TGTGCCAGCAGCTTGGAATCGGGCACAGATACGCAGTATTTT.

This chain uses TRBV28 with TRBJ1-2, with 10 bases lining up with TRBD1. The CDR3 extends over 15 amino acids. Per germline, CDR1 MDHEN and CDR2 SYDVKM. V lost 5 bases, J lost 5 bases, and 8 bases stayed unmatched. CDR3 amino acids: CASSAALGQGYGYTF. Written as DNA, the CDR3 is TGTGCCAGCAGTGCTGCTCTGGGACAGGGGTATGGCTACACCTTC.

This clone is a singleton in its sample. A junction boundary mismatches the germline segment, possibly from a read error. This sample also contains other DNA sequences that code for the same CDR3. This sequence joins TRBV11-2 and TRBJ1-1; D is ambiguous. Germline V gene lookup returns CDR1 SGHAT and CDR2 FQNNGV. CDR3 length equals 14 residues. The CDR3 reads CASSPATHVTEAFF. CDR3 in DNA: TGTGCCAGCAGCCCTGCAACACATGTCACTGAGGCTTTCTTT.

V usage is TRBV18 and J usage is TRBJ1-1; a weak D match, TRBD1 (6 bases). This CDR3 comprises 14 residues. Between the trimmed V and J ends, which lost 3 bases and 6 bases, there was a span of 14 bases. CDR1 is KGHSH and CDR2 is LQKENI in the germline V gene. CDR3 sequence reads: CASSPDRMGPEAFF. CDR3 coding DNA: TGTGCCAGCTCACCCGACAGGATGGGCCCTGAAGCTTTCTTT.